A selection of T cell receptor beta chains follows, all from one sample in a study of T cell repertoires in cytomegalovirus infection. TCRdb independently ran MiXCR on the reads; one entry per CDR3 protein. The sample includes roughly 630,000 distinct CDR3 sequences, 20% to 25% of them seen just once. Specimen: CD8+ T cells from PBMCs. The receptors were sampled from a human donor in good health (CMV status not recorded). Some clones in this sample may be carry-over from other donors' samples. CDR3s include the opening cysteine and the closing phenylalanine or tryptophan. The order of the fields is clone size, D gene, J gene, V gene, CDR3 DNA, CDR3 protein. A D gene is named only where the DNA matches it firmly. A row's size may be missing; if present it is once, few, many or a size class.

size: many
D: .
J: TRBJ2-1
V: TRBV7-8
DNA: TGTGCCAGCAGCCAAGGGGGGACCTACAATGAGCAGTTCTTC
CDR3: CASSQGGTYNEQFF

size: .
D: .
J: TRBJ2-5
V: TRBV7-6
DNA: TGTGCCAGCAGCTCCGAGGGGGGGGCGTGGGAGACCCAGTACTTC
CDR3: CASSSEGGAWETQYF

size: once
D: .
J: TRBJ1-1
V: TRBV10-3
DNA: TGTGCCATCAGTGACAAATTTGAAGCTTTCTTT
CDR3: CAISDKFEAFF

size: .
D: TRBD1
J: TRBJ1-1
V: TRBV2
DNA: TGTGCCAGCAGCCCAGGACAGGTTGAAGCTTTCTTT
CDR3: CASSPGQVEAFF

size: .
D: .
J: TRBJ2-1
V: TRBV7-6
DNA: TGTGCCAGCAGCTTAGGAGGGGAATACAATGAGCAGTTCTTC
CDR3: CASSLGGEYNEQFF

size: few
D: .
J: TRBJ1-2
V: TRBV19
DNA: TGTGCCAGTAGTGGACAGTGGATGGATGGCTACACCTTC
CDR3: CASSGQWMDGYTF

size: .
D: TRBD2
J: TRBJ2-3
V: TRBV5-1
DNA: TGCGCCAGCAGCTGGCTAGCGGCTAGCACAGATACGCAGTATTTT
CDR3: CASSWLAASTDTQYF

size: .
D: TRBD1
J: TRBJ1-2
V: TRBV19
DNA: TGTGCCAGTTTCACCTCCGGACAGGGGTATAACTATGGCTACACCTTC
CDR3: CASFTSGQGYNYGYTF

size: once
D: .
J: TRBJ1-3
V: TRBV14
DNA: TGTGCCAGCAGCCATTCAGGACCCTCTGGAAACACCATATATTTT
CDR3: CASSHSGPSGNTIYF

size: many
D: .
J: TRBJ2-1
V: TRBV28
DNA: TGTGCCAGCACCTTGGACCATTCCTACAATGAGCAGTTCTTC
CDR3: CASTLDHSYNEQFF

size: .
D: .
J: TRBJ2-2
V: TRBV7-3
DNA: TGTGCCAACAGCTTGTACACCGGGGAGCTGTTTTTT
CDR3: CANSLYTGELFF

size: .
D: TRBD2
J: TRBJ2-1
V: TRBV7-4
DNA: TGTGCCAGCAGTTTTGGAGGACTAGCGGGGATAACCTACAATGAGCAGTTCTTC
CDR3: CASSFGGLAGITYNEQFF

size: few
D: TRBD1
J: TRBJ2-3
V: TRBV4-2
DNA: TGTGCCAGCAGCCCACCAGCGGGACAGGGGGCGGATACGCAGTATTTT
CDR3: CASSPPAGQGADTQYF

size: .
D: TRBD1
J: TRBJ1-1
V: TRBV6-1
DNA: TGTGCCCCAGGGGGATTTGAAGCTTTCTTT
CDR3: CAPGGFEAFF

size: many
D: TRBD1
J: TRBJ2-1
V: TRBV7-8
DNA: TGTGCCAGCAGCTTCACCGGGACAGGGACTTACAATGAGCAGTTCTTC
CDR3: CASSFTGTGTYNEQFF

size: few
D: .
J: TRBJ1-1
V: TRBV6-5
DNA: TGTGCCAGCAGTGCTACAGGGTGGGGCACTGAAGCTTTCTTT
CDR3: CASSATGWGTEAFF

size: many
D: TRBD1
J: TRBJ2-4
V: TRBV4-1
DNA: TGCGCCAGCAGCCTCCAGGACAGGGAGATAAGCATTCAGTACTTC
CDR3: CASSLQDREISIQYF

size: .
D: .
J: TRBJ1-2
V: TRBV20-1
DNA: TGCAGCCCCCGGGGACTTCGGATCTATGGCTACACCTTC
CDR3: CSPRGLRIYGYTF

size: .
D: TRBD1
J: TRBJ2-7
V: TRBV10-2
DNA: TGCGCCAGCAGTCCGACAGGGGGCTACGAGCAGTACTTC
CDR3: CASSPTGGYEQYF

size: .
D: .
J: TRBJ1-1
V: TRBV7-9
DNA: TGTGCCAGCAGCTCCCTACGAAGGAACACTGAAGCTTTCTTT
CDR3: CASSSLRRNTEAFF

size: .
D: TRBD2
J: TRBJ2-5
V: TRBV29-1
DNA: TGCAGCGTTGAAGTGCTACCCCCGGGGGGAAGCAGCGTGGGGATCCAGTACTTC
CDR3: CSVEVLPPGGSSVGIQYF

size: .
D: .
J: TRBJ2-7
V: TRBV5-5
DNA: TGTGCCAGCAGGATATACGGCGTCGAGCAGTACTTC
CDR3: CASRIYGVEQYF

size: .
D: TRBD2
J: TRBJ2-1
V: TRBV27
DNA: TGTGCCAGCAGTTGGGGGGGGAACAATGAGCAGTTCTTC
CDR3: CASSWGGNNEQFF

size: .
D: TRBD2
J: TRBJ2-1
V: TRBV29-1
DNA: TGCAGCGTTGAAGGGCTAGCGGGGGCCAACTCCTACAATGAGCAGTTCTTC
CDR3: CSVEGLAGANSYNEQFF

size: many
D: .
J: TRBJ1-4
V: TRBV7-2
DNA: TGTGCCAGCAGCGGACAGAGCTATGCAACTAATGAAAAACTGTTTTTT
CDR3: CASSGQSYATNEKLFF

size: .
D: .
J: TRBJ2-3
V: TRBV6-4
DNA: TGTGCCAGCAGGATGACAGGAGGGGGCACAGATACGCAGTATTTT
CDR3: CASRMTGGGTDTQYF

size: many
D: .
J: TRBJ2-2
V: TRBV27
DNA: TGTGCCAGCAGTTTCGCTATACAGGGCTCTGGGGAGCTGTTTTTT
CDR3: CASSFAIQGSGELFF

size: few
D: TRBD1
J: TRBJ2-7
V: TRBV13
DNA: TGTGCCAGCAGCTTCCGGGACAGGTACTCCGAGCAGTACTTC
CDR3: CASSFRDRYSEQYF

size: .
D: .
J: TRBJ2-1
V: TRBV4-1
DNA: TGCGCCAGCAGCCAAGAAAAGGGACTGGATGAGCAGTTCTTC
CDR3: CASSQEKGLDEQFF

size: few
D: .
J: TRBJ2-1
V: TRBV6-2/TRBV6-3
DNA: TGTGCCAGCAGTTATCGGTCTGGGGATGAGCAGTTCTTC
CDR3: CASSYRSGDEQFF

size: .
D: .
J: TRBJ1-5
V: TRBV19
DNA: TGTGCCAGTAGGATGACAGATAGCAATCAGCCCCAGCATTTT
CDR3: CASRMTDSNQPQHF

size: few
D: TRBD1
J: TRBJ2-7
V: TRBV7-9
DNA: TGTGCCAGCAGCCCCCGGGACAGGGCGTTCGAGCAGTACTTC
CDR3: CASSPRDRAFEQYF

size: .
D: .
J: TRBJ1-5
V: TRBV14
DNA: TGTGCCAGCAGCCAAGAGTCCGGTCAGCCCCAGCATTTT
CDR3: CASSQESGQPQHF

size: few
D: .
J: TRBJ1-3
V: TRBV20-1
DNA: TGCAGTGCCCGATTTCCCTCTGGAAACACCATATATTTT
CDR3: CSARFPSGNTIYF

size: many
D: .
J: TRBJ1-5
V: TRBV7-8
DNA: TGTGCCAGCAGCTTAGAGGGGCCCCACCATAGCAATCAGCCCCAGCATTTT
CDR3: CASSLEGPHHSNQPQHF

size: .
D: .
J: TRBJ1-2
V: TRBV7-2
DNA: TGTGCCAGCAGCTCCCGGGACAAACCCTATGGCTACACCTTC
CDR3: CASSSRDKPYGYTF

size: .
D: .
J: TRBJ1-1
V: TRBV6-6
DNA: TGTGCCAGCAGTCATCTGGGCCCTGAAGCTTTCTTT
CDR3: CASSHLGPEAFF

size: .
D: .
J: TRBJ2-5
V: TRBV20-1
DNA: TGCAGTGCTCACATCCCCCCGGGGACCCAGTACTTC
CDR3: CSAHIPPGTQYF

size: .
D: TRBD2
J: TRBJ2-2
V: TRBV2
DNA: TGTGCCAGCAGCGCTCGGGTAGCGGGGGGGCCGGGCGTCGGGGAGCTGTTTTTT
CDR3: CASSARVAGGPGVGELFF

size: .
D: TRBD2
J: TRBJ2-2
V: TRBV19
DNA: TGTGCCAGTAGTATCTCAGAGCGGGGTTACACCGGGGAGCTGTTTTTT
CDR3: CASSISERGYTGELFF

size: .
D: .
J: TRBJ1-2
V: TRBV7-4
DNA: TGTGCCAGCAGCTCCGGGACATGGGGATATGGCTACACCTTC
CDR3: CASSSGTWGYGYTF